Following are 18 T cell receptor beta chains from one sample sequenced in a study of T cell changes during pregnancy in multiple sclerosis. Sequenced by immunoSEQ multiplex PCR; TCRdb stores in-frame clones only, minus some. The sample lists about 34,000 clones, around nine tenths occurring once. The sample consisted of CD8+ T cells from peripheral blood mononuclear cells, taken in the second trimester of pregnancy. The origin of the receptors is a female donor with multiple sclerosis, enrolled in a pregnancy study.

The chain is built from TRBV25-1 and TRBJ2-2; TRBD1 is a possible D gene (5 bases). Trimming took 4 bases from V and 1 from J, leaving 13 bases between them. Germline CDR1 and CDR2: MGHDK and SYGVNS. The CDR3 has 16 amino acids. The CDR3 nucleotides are TGTGCCAGCAGTGTATTTCTCCAGGGGAACACCGGGGAGCTGTTTTTT. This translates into CASSVFLQGNTGELFF.

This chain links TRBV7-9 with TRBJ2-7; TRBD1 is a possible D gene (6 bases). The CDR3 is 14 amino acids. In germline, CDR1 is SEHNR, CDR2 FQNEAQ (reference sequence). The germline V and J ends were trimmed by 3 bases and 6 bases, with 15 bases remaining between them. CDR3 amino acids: CASSFRQEIGEQYF. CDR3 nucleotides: TGTGCCAGCAGCTTCCGACAGGAAATTGGCGAGCAGTACTTC.

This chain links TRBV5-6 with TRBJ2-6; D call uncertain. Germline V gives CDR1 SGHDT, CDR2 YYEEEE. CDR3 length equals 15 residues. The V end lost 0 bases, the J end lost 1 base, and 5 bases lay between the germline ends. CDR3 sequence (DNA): TGTGCCAGCAGCTTGGGGAGATCTGGGGCCAACGTCCTGACTTTC. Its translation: CASSLGRSGANVLTF.

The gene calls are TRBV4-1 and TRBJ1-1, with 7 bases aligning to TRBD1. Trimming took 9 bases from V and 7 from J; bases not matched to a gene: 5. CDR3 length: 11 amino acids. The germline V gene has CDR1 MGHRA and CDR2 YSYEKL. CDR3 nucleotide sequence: TGCGCCAGTGGACAGGAACTTGAAGCTTTCTTT. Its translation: CASGQELEAFF.

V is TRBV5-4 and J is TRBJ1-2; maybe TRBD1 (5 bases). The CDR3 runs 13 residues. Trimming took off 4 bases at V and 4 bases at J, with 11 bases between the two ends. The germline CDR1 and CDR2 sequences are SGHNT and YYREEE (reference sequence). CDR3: CASSTRDPYGYTF. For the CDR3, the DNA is TGTGCCAGCAGCACCAGGGATCCCTATGGCTACACCTTC.

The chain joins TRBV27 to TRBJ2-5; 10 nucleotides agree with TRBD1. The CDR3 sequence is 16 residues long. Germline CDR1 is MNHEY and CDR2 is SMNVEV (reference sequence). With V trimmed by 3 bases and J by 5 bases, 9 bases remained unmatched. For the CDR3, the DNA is TGTGCCAGCAGTTTGACGGGGACAGGGGCCAGCGAGACCCAGTACTTC. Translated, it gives CASSLTGTGASETQYF.

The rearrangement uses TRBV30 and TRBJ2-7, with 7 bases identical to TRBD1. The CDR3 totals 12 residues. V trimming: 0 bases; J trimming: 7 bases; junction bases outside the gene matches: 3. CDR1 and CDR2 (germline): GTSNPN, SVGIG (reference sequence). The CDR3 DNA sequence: TGTGCCTGGAGTGTAACAGGGGTGGAGCAGTACTTC. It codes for CAWSVTGVEQYF.

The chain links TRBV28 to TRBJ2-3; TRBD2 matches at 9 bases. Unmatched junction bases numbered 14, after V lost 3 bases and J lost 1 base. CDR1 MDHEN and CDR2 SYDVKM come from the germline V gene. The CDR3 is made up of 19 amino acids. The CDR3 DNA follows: TGTGCCAGCAGTTTCTTCCTAGCGGGACATCTGGGCGGCACAGATACGCAGTATTTT. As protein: CASSFFLAGHLGGTDTQYF.

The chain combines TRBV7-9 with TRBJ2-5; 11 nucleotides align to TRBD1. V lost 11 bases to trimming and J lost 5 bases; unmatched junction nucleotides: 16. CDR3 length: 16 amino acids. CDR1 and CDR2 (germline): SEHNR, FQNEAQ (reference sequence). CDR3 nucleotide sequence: TGTGCCGGAGAGACCGGGACAGGGGGTCCAGGGGAGACCCAGTACTTC. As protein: CAGETGTGGPGETQYF.

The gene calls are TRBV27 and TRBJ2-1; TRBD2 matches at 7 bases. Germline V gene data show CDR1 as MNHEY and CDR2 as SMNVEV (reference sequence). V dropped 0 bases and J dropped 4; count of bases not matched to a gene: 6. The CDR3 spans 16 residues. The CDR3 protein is CASSLSAGEAYNEQFF. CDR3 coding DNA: TGTGCCAGCAGTTTATCGGCGGGAGAAGCTTACAATGAGCAGTTCTTC.

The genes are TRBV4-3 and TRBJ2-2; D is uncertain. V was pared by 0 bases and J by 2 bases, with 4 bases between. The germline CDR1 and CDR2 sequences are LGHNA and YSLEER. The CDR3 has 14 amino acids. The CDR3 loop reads CASSQDRNTGELFF. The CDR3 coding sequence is TGCGCCAGCAGCCAAGACAGAAACACCGGGGAGCTGTTTTTT.

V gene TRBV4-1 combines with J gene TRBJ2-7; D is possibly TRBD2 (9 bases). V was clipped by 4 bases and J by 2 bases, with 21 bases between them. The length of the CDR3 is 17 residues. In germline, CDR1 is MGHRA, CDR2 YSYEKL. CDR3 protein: CASSPGGGGTGPYEQYF. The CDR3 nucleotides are TGCGCCAGCAGCCCCGGCGGGGGGGGGACAGGACCCTACGAGCAGTACTTC.

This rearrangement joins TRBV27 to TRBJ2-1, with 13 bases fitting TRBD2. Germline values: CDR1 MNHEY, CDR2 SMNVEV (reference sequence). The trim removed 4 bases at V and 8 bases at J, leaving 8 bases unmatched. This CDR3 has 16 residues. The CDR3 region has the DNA TGTGCCAGCAGTTCCCGGGGACTAGCGGGAATCTATGAGCAGTTCTTC. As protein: CASSSRGLAGIYEQFF.

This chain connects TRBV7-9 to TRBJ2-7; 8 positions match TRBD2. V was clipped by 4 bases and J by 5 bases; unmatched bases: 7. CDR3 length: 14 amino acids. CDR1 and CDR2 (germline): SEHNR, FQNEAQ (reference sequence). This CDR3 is CASSYPLTSDEQYF. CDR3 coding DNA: TGTGCCAGCAGCTACCCCTTGACTAGCGACGAGCAGTACTTC.

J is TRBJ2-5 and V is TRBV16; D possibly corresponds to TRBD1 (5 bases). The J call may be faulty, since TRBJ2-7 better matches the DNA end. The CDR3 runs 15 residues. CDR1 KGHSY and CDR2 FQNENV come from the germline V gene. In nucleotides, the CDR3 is TGTGCCAGCAGCCAATCGGGGCAGTTCTTCTACGAGCAGTACTTC. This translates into CASSQSGQFFYEQYF.

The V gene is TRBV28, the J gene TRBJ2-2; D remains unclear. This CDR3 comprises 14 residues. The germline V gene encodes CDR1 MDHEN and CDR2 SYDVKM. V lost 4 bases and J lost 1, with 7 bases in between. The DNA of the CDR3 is TGTGCCAGCAGTTCCAGAGGGAACACCGGGGAGCTGTTTTTT. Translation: CASSSRGNTGELFF.

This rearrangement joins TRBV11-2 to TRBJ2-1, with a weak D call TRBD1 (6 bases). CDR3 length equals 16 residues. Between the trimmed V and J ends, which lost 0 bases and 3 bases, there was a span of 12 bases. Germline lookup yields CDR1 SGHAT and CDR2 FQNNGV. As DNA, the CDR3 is TGTGCCAGCAGCTTAGAGGGGGCTACTGGCTACAATGAGCAGTTCTTC. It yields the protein CASSLEGATGYNEQFF. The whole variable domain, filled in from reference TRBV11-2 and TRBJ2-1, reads EAGVAQSPRYKIIEKRQSVAFWCNPISGHATLYWYQQILGQGPKLLIQFQNNGVVDDSQLPKDRFSAERLKGVDSTLKIQPAKLEDSAVYLCASSLEGATGYNEQFFGPGTRLTVL.

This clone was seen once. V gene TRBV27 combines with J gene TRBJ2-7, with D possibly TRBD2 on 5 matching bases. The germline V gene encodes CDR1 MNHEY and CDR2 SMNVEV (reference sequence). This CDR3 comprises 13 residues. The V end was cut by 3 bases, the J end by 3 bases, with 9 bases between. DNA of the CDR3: TGTGCCAGCAGTTTTCTAGCTCACTACGAGCAGTACTTC. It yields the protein CASSFLAHYEQYF.